This TCR beta chain was recorded in a study of Graves' ophthalmopathy and Graves' hyperthyroidism. Out of more than 8.5 ml of fresh peripheral blood, PBMCs were obtained. The CDR3 is 17 amino acids. The germline V gene has CDR1 KGHDR and CDR2 SFDVKD. Trimming cost V 4 bases and J 7 bases, with 22 bases left between them. Transcripts of RNA were the source for amplifying TCR beta CDR3 regions. The workflow started with a first-round RT-PCR run with HTBI primers and then moved on to a second-round multiplex PCR. One entry per CDR3 protein results from TCRdb running MiXCR on the multiplex PCR reads. Of about 240,000 distinct CDR3 sequences in the sample, roughly 50% are singletons; the top ten hold approximately 44%. This clonotype appeared a few times.

This receptor was taken from an adult man with Graves' ophthalmopathy. The specimen was peripheral blood. The chain links TRBV24-1 to TRBJ1-5, with a weak D call TRBD1 (6 bases). CDR3 in amino acids: CATSDKGTLPWGQPQHF. CDR3 nucleotide sequence: TGTGCCACCAGTGACAAAGGGACACTTCCTTGGGGGCAGCCCCAGCATTTT.